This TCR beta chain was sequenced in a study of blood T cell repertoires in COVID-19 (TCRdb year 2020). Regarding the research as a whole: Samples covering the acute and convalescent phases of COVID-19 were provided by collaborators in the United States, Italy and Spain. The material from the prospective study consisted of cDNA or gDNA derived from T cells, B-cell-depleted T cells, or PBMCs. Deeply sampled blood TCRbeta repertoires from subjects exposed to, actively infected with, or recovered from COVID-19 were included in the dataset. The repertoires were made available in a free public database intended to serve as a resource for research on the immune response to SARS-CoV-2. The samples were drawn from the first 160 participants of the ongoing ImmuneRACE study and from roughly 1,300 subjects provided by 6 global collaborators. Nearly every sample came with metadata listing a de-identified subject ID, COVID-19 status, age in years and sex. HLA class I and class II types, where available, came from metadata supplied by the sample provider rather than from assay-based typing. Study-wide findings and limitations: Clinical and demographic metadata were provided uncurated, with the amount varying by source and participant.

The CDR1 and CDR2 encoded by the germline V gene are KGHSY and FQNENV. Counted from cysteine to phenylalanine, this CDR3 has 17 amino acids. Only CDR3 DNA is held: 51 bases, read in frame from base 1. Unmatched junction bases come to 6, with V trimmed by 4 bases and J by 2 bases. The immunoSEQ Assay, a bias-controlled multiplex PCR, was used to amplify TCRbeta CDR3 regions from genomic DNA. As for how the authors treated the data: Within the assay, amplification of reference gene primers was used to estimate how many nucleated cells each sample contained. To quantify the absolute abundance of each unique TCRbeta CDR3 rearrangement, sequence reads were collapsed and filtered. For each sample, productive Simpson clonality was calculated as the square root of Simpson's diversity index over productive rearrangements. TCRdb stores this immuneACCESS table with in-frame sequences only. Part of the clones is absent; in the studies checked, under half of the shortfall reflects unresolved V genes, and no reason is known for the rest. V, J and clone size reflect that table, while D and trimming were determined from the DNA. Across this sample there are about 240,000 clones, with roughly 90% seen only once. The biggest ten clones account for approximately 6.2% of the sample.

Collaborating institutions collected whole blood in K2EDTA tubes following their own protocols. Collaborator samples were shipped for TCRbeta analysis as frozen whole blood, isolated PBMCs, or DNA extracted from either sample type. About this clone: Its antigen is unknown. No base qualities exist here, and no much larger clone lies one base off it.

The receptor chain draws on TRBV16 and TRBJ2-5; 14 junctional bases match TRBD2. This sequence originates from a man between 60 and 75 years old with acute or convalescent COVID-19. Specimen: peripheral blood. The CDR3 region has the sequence CASSPGLAGGRQETQYF. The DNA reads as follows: TGTGCCAGCAGCCCCGGACTAGCGGGAGGTAGACAAGAGACCCAGTACTTC.